This T cell receptor (beta chain) was identified in a study of post-analysis software for immune sequencing data. About the research overall: Secondary progressive, relapsing-remitting and progressive-relapsing multiple sclerosis were among the included disease courses.

Regarding this clonotype: The antigen is undetermined.

The CDR3 contains 11 residues. The germline V and J ends were trimmed by 2 bases and 12 bases, with 10 bases remaining between them. Germline V gene sequence: CDR1 DFQATT, CDR2 SNEGSKA (reference sequence). Whole-study findings and limits: Analysis by F measure revealed that same-batch samples clustered strongly together. Compared with controls, patients showed significantly lower normalized Chao1 diversity. Controls had lower frequencies than patients of four or five TRBV segments, which included TRBV5-6, TRBV5-1 and TRBV20-1.

Prepared libraries of TCR beta cDNA carried unique molecular identifiers. When about 0.9 to 10 million T cells were used, they gave approximately 530,000 cDNA molecules. MiXCR, run by TCRdb on the PCR reads, gives a single entry per CDR3 protein. This sample has 750,000 to 950,000 distinct CDR3 sequences; approximately 53% occur once, and the top ten carry approximately 4.5%. J is TRBJ1-4 and V is TRBV20-1; D is uncertain. This receptor was taken from a girl under 18 with multiple sclerosis. Sequencing was done on a sample of blood. The CDR3 loop reads CSARSGLELFF. The CDR3 region has the DNA TGCAGTGCTAGATCCGGCCTGGAACTGTTTTTT.